A selection of T cell receptor beta chains follows, all from one sample in a study of patients and donors after allogeneic stem cell transplantation. MiXCR was run by TCRdb on the RT-PCR reads, yielding one entry per CDR3 protein. The sample carries 160,000 or so distinct CDR3 sequences, 24% recorded once. Material: blood, either unsorted or a sorted T cell fraction (not recorded which). These receptors originate from a human donor who was either an allogeneic HSCT recipient or a stem cell or donor lymphocyte infusion donor (not recorded which). It is not recorded whose cells these are; they may come from a transplant donor. Each CDR3 is given with its conserved first and last residue. A D gene is named only where the DNA matches it firmly. A clone size is listed for some rows: how often the clone was seen (once, few, many), or a class if it is expanded.

clone_size d_call j_call v_call cdr3_aa cdr3_nt
few . TRBJ1-4 TRBV12-3/TRBV12-4 CASSFSSWGNEKLFF TGTGCCAGCAGTTTTTCTTCCTGGGGTAATGAAAAACTGTTTTTT
. TRBD2 TRBJ2-1 TRBV7-2 CASSLVHRWTSNDEQFF TGTGCCAGCAGCTTAGTTCACCGTTGGACTAGCAACGATGAGCAGTTCTTC
. . TRBJ2-1 TRBV5-1 CASSLEATGTHSYNEQFF TGCGCCAGCAGCTTGGAAGCAACCGGGACGCACTCCTACAATGAGCAGTTCTTC
. . TRBJ2-5 TRBV11-3 CASSLNPGGAKYQETQYF TGTGCCAGCAGCTTAAATCCGGGTGGGGCCAAGTACCAAGAGACCCAGTACTTC
few . TRBJ1-2 TRBV12-3/TRBV12-4 CASSSWRREAYGYTF TGTGCCAGCAGTTCCTGGCGGCGAGAGGCCTATGGCTACACCTTC
. . TRBJ1-3 TRBV4-1 CASSQEPPHGGNTIYF TGCGCCAGCAGCCAAGAACCCCCCCACGGGGGAAACACCATATATTTT
. . TRBJ2-7 TRBV5-4 CASSSPGQAMFEQYF TGTGCCAGCAGCTCACCGGGACAAGCCATGTTCGAGCAGTACTTC
few . TRBJ2-7 TRBV21-1 CASSITDRDPYEQYF TGTGCCAGCAGCATAACAGACAGGGACCCCTACGAGCAGTACTTC
. . TRBJ1-2 TRBV12-3/TRBV12-4 CASSLYYGYTF TGTGCCAGCAGTCTGTACTATGGCTACACCTTC
many TRBD1 TRBJ1-2 TRBV12-3/TRBV12-4 CASNPRDRGSGYTF TGTGCCAGTAACCCCCGGGACAGGGGCAGTGGCTACACCTTC
few . TRBJ1-6 TRBV12-3/TRBV12-4 CASSNLSPLHF TGTGCCAGCAGCAATCTATCACCCCTCCACTTT
. . TRBJ1-4 TRBV5-1 CARIDSNATNEKLFF TGCGCCAGGATCGACAGCAATGCAACTAATGAAAAACTGTTTTTT
. TRBD1 TRBJ2-1 TRBV12-3/TRBV12-4 CASSWGTGYNNEQFF TGTGCCAGCAGTTGGGGGACAGGGTATAACAATGAGCAGTTCTTC
many TRBD1 TRBJ1-2 TRBV5-6 CASSRQGSYGYTF TGTGCCAGCAGCCGACAGGGTTCCTATGGCTACACCTTC
. . TRBJ1-6 TRBV15 CATSRDLESPSPLHF TGTGCCACCAGCAGAGATCTGGAGTCGCCGTCACCCCTCCACTTT
few . TRBJ1-6 TRBV16 CASSQGRSSYNSPLHF TGTGCCAGCAGCCAGGGGCGGAGCTCCTATAATTCACCCCTCCACTTT
many TRBD1 TRBJ1-2 TRBV7-9 CASSSDRPGQGNGYTF TGTGCCAGCAGCAGCGATAGGCCGGGACAGGGGAATGGCTACACCTTC
many TRBD1 TRBJ1-1 TRBV14 CASSQDWQGASNTEAFF TGTGCCAGCAGCCAAGATTGGCAGGGGGCCTCGAACACTGAAGCTTTCTTT
few . TRBJ1-5 TRBV20-1 CSAQDRDLGRNQPQHF TGCAGTGCCCAGGACCGGGACCTAGGGCGCAATCAGCCCCAGCATTTT
few . TRBJ1-1 TRBV5-1 CASSLGPRTEAFF TGCGCCAGCAGCTTGGGCCCGCGCACTGAAGCTTTCTTT
. TRBD2 TRBJ2-7 TRBV20-1 CSAPIGTRLYEQYF TGCAGTGCACCTATCGGGACTAGACTCTACGAGCAGTACTTC
few TRBD2 TRBJ2-1 TRBV29-1 CSVGLAATYNEQFF TGCAGCGTTGGCCTAGCGGCTACTTACAATGAGCAGTTCTTC
few TRBD1 TRBJ1-5 TRBV5-8 CATPGQHPYQPQHF TGTGCCACTCCGGGACAGCATCCTTATCAGCCCCAGCATTTT
. . TRBJ1-1 TRBV12-3/TRBV12-4 CASSLWRGDTEAFF TGTGCCAGCAGTTTATGGAGGGGGGACACTGAAGCTTTCTTT
few TRBD1 TRBJ1-6 TRBV30 CAWSWTGKKNSPLHF TGTGCCTGGAGTTGGACAGGGAAAAAGAATTCACCCCTCCACTTT
many . TRBJ1-5 TRBV5-1 CASSLVGDSNQPQHF TGCGCCAGCAGCTTGGTGGGGGATAGCAATCAGCCCCAGCATTTT
many . TRBJ1-2 TRBV5-1 CASSLKVWAWDGYTF TGCGCCAGCAGCTTGAAGGTTTGGGCATGGGATGGCTACACCTTC
few TRBD2 TRBJ2-3 TRBV20-1 CSARGLAENTDTQYF TGCAGTGCTAGAGGACTAGCGGAAAACACAGATACGCAGTATTTT
. TRBD1 TRBJ2-5 TRBV12-3/TRBV12-4 CASADRLQETQYF TGTGCCAGCGCGGACAGGCTCCAAGAGACCCAGTACTTC
few TRBD2 TRBJ2-1 TRBV20-1 CSARASGKGSYNEQFF TGCAGTGCTAGAGCTAGCGGGAAAGGATCCTACAATGAGCAGTTCTTC
few . TRBJ2-7 TRBV18 CASSPGTPLYEQYF TGTGCCAGCTCACCGGGGACACCACTCTACGAGCAGTACTTC
. . TRBJ1-4 TRBV4-1 CASSRSYLQGTNEKLFF TGCGCCAGCAGCCGTAGTTATCTTCAGGGGACTAATGAAAAACTGTTTTTT
few TRBD1 TRBJ1-5 TRBV14 CASSGTGLNQPQHF TGTGCCAGCAGTGGGACAGGACTCAATCAGCCCCAGCATTTT
few . TRBJ2-2 TRBV20-1 CSARDRSGPNTGELFF TGCAGTGCTAGAGATCGGTCGGGACCAAACACCGGGGAGCTGTTTTTT
. TRBD1 TRBJ1-5 TRBV19 CASSPTGTGYQPQHF TGTGCCAGTAGTCCCACCGGGACAGGCTATCAGCCCCAGCATTTT
few . TRBJ2-5 TRBV27 CASSSGHQQETQYF TGTGCCAGCAGTTCCGGGCATCAACAAGAGACCCAGTACTTC
. . TRBJ2-7 TRBV20-1 CSVRGWDYEQYF TGCAGTGTTCGGGGGTGGGACTACGAGCAGTACTTC
few . TRBJ1-5 TRBV2 CASSKESGDLNQPQHF TGTGCCAGCAGTAAGGAGTCGGGGGACCTCAATCAGCCCCAGCATTTT
. . TRBJ1-5 TRBV7-2 CASSPGWSQPQHF TGTGCCAGCAGCCCCGGGTGGTCTCAGCCCCAGCATTTT
few TRBD2 TRBJ2-1 TRBV12-3/TRBV12-4 CASSFFTGTSGSEQFF TGTGCCAGCAGTTTCTTCACCGGGACTAGCGGGAGTGAGCAGTTCTTC
. . TRBJ1-1 TRBV5-1 CASSFSPAGKNTEAFF TGCGCCAGCAGCTTCTCCCCGGCAGGAAAGAACACTGAAGCTTTCTTT
. . TRBJ2-1 TRBV4-2 CASSVTGQGYSLNEQFF TGTGCCAGCAGCGTCACGGGACAAGGATACTCTCTCAATGAGCAGTTCTTC